This T cell receptor (beta chain) was identified in a study of blood T cell repertoires in COVID-19. Overall study: Samples came from the United States, Italy and Spain, spanning acute and convalescent COVID-19. Sources were T cells, B-cell-depleted T cells, or PBMCs; the material itself was cDNA or gDNA.

The V gene's germline CDR1 is KGHSH and CDR2 LQKENI. V shed 1 base and J shed 0 bases, with 9 bases lying between them. This CDR3 is built from 15 residues. In the original workflow: Reference gene primer amplification in the assay estimated nucleated cell counts. Sequencing was performed with immunoSEQ multiplex PCR; in TCRdb, only in-frame clones are kept and a portion is missing. The V and J calls and the clone size are those of that table, but D and trimming were determined from the DNA. The profile shows around 290,000 clones, about 88% of them singletons. The Seattle site enrolled patients during active infection and followed them longitudinally.

Sequencing input: peripheral blood. The rearrangement uses TRBV18 and TRBJ1-1, with a possible D match to TRBD1 (5 bases). The source of this sequence is a woman in her sixties or seventies with COVID-19, enrolled during active disease. Here the CDR3 DNA reads TGTGCCAGCTCACCACTATCGGGGGTGAACACTGAAGCTTTCTTT. Translating it yields CASSPLSGVNTEAFF.